This TCR beta chain derives from a study of blood T cell repertoires in COVID-19. Which cohort a participant joined came from the clinical history participants gave. V shed 8 bases, J shed 0 bases, and the junction held 20 bases outside the gene matches. Germline lookup yields CDR1 ENHRY and CDR2 SYGVKD. The CDR3 has 19 residues. Profiled with immunoSEQ multiplex PCR; TCRdb holds only in-frame clones, not every one. The sample has over 200,000 clones; approximately 90% are singletons. Sample: PBMCs or T cells enriched from blood (not recorded which). This chain connects TRBV10-3 to TRBJ2-3, with 7 bases aligning to TRBD2. The clonotype originates from a man aged 18 to 29 with acute COVID-19. CDR3 amino acids: CAIPAGRVSSGTSTDTQYF. In DNA, the CDR3 is TGTGCCATCCCCGCCGGGAGAGTCTCTAGCGGAACAAGCACAGATACGCAGTATTTT.